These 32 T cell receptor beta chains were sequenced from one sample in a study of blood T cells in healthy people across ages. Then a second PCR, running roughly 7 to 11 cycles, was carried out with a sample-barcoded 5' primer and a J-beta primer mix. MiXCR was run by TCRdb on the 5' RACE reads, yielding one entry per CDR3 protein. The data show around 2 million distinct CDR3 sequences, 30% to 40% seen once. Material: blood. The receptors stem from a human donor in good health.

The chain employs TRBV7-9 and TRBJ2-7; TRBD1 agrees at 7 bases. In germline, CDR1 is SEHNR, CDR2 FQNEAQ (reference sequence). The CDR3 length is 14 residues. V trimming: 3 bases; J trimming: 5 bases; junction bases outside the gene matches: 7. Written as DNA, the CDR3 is TGTGCCAGCAGCTTGACAGGGTCCCGTGACGAGCAGTACTTC. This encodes CASSLTGSRDEQYF.

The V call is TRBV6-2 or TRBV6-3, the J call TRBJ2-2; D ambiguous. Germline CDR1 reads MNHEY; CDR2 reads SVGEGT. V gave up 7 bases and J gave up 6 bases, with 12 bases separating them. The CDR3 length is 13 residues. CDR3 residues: CASKDEVSGELFF. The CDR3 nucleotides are TGTGCCAGCAAGGATGAGGTATCCGGGGAGCTGTTTTTT.

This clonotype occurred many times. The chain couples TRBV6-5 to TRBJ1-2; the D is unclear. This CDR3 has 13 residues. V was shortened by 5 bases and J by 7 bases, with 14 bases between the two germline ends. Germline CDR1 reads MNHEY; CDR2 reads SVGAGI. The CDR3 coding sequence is TGTGCCAGCAGTCCGACTCCGCGGGGTGGCTACACCTTC. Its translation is CASSPTPRGGYTF.

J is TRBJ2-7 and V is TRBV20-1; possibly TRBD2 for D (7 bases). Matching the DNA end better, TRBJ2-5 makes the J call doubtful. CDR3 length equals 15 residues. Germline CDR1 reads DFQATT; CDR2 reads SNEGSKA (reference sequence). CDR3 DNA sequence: TGCAGTGCTGAAGGGGGGGGCAGGGTTATTGAGACCCAGTACTTC. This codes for CSAEGGGRVIETQYF.

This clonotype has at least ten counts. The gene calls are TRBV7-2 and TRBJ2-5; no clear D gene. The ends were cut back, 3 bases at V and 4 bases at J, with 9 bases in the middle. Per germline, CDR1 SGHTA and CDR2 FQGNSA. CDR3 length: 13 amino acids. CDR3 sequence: CASSFGPLETQYF. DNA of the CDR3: TGTGCCAGCAGCTTTGGTCCGCTAGAGACCCAGTACTTC.

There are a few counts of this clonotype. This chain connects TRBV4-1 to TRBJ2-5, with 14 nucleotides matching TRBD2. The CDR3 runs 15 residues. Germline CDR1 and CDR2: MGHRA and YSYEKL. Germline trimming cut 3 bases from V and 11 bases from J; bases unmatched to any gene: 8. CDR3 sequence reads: CASSHAGLAGGEQYF. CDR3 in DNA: TGCGCCAGCAGCCACGCAGGACTAGCGGGGGGTGAGCAGTACTTC.

The chain's CDR3 is CASTGGLAESQETQYF. The CDR3, as DNA: TGTGCCAGCACCGGCGGACTAGCGGAGTCCCAAGAGACCCAGTACTTC. J is TRBJ2-7 and V is TRBV6-2 or TRBV6-3, with 10 bases lining up with TRBD2. The tail of the sequence fits TRBJ2-5 better, so the J call may be wrong. Per germline, CDR1 MNHEY and CDR2 SVGEGT. The CDR3 consists of 16 residues.

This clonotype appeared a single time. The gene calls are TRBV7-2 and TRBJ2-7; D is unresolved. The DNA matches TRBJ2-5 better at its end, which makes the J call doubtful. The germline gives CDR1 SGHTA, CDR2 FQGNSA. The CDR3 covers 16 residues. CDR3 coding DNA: TGTGCCAGCAGCTCGCGTGCGTTTAAGGGACAAGAGACCCAGTACTTC. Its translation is CASSSRAFKGQETQYF.

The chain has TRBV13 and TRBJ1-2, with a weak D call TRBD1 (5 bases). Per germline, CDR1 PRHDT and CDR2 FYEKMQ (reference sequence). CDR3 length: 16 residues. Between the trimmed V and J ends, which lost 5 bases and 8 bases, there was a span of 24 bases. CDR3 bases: TGTGCCAGCAGCCCTCCACCGGGACTCAAACTAGAAGGCTACACCTTC. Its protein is CASSPPPGLKLEGYTF.

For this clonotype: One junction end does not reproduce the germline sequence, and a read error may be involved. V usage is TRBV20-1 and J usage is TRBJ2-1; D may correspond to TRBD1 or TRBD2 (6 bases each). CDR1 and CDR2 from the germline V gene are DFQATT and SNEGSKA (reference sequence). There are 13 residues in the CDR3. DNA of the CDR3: TGCAGTGGCCGAGGGGGGACCTACAATGGGCAGTTCTTC. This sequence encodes CSGRGGTYNGQFF.

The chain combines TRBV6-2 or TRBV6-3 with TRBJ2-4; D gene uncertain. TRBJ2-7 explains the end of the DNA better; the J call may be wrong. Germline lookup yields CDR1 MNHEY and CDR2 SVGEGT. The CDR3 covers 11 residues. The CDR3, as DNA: TGTGCCAGCAAAGGCGTGGGCGAGCAGTACTTC. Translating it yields CASKGVGEQYF.

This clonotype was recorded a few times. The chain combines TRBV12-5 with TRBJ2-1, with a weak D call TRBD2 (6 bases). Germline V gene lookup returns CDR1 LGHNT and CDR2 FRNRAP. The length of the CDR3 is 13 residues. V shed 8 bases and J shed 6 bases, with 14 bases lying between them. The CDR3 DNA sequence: TGTGCTAGTTCAGGAGGGTCGGGCAATGAGCAGTTCTTC. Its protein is CASSGGSGNEQFF. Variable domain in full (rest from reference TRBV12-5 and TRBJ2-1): DARVTQTPRHKVTEMGQEVTMRCQPILGHNTVFWYRQTMMQGLELLAYFRNRAPLDDSGMPKDRFSAEMPDATLATLKIQPSEPRDSAVYFCASSGGSGNEQFFGPGTRLTVL.

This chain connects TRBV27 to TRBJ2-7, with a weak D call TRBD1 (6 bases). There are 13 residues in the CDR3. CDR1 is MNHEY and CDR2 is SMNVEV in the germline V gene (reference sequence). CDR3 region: CTIETGSSYEQYF. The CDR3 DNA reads TGTACCATTGAGACAGGATCCTCCTACGAGCAGTACTTC.

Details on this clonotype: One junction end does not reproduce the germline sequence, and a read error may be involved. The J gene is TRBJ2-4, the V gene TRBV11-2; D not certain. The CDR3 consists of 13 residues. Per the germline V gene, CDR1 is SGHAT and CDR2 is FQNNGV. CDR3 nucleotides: TGTGCCAGCGGCTTAGGCGCTTCTACTATTCAGTACTTC. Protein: CASGLGASTIQYF.

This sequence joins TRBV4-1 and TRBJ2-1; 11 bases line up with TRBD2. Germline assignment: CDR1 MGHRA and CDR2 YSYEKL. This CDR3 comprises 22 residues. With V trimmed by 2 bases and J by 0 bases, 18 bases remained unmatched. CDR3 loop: CASSQFHLASGGRRPSYNEQFF. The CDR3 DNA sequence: TGCGCCAGCAGCCAATTCCACCTGGCTAGCGGGGGGCGCCGACCCTCCTACAATGAGCAGTTCTTC.

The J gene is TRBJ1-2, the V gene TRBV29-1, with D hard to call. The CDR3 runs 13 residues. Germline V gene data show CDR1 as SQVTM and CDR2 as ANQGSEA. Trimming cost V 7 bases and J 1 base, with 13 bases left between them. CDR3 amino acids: CSGFDGINYGYTF. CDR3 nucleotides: TGCAGCGGGTTCGACGGGATTAACTATGGCTACACCTTC. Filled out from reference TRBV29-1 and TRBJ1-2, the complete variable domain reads SAVISQKPSRDICQRGTSLTIQCQVDSQVTMMFWYRQQPGQSLTLIATANQGSEATYESGFVIDKFPISRPNLTFSTLTVSNMSPEDSSIYLCSGFDGINYGYTFGSGTRLTVV.

For the CDR3, the DNA is TGTGCCACCAGCAGAGTGGTTCTTGACAGCACTGATAACTATGGCTACACCTTC. Amino acid sequence: CATSRVVLDSTDNYGYTF. The rearrangement links TRBV15 to TRBJ1-2, with D maybe TRBD1 (5 bases). CDR1 is LNHNV and CDR2 is YYDKDF in the germline V gene (reference sequence). Trimming took 1 base from V and 1 from J, leaving 19 bases between them. The CDR3 totals 18 residues.

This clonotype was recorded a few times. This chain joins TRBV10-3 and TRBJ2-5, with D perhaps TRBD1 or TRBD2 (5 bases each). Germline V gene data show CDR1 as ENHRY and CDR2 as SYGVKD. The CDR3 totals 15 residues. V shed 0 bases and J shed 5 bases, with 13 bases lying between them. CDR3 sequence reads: CAISESTATGETQYF. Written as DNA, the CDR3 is TGTGCCATCAGTGAGTCGACAGCTACGGGGGAGACCCAGTACTTC.

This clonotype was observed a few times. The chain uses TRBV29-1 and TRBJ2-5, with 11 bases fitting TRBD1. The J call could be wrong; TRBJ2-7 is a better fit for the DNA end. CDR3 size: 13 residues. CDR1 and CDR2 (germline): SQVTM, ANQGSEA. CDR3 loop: CSVRTGGLYEQYF. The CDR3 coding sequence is TGCAGCGTGCGGACAGGGGGCCTCTACGAGCAGTACTTC.

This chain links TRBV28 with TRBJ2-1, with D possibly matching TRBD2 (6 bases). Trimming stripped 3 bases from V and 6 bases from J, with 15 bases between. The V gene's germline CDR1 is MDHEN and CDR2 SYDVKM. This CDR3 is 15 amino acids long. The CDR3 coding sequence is TGTGCCAGCAGTTTGTTAGGGACTGTTGGCAATGAGCAGTTCTTC. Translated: CASSLLGTVGNEQFF.

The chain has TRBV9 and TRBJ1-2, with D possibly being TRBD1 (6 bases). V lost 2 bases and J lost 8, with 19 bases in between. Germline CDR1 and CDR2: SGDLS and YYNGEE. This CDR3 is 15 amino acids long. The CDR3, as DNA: TGTGCCAGCAGCGTCGGATCAGTGATCACAGGGGGCTACACCTTC. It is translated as CASSVGSVITGGYTF. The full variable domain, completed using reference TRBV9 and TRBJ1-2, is DSGVTQTPKHLITATGQRVTLRCSPRSGDLSVYWYQQSLDQGLQFLIQYYNGEERAKGNILERFSAQQFPDLHSELNLSSLELGDSALYFCASSVGSVITGGYTFGSGTRLTVV.

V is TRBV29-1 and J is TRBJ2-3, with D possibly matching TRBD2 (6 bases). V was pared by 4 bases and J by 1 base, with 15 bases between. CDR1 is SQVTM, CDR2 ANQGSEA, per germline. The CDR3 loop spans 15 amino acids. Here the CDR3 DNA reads TGCAGCGTTGGGGCCGGCGGGGAGCGCACAGATACGCAGTATTTT. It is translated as CSVGAGGERTDTQYF.

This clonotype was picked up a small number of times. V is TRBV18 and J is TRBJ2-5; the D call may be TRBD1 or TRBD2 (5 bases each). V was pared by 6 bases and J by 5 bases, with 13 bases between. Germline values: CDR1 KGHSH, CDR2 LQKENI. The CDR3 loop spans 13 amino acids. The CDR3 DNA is TGTGCCAGCTCCCCCGGGACGGATGAGACCCAGTACTTC. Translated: CASSPGTDETQYF.

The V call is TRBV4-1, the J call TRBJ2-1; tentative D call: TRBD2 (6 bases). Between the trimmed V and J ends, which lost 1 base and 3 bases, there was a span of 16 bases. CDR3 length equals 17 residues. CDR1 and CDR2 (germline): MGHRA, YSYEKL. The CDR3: CASSQVDLIGGYNEQFF. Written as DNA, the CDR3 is TGCGCCAGCAGCCAAGTTGACCTCATCGGGGGCTACAATGAGCAGTTCTTC.

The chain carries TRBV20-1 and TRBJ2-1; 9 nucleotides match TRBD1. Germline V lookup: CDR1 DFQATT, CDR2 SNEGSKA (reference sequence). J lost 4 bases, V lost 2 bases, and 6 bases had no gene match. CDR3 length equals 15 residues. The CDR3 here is CSARPGTGSYNEQFF. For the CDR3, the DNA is TGCAGTGCTAGACCCGGGACAGGGTCATACAATGAGCAGTTCTTC.

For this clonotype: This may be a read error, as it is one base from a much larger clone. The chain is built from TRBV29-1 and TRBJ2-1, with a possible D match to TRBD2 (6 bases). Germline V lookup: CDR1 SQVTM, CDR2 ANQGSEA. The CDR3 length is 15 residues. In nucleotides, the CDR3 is TGCAGCGTTGAAATAACCGGGACTGGGTACAATAAGCAGTTCTTC. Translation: CSVEITGTGYNKQFF.

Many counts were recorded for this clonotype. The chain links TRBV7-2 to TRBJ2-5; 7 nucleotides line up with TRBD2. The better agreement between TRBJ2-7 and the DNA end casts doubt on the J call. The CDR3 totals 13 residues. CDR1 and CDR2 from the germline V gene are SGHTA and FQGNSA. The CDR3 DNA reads TGTGCCAGCAGCTGGACGGGGGGTAGCGAGCAGTACTTC. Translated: CASSWTGGSEQYF.

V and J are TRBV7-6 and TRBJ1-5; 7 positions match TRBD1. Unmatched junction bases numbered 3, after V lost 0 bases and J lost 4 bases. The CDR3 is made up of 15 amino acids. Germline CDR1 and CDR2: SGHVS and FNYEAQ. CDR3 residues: CASSLAQGINQPQHF. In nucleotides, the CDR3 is TGTGCCAGCAGCTTAGCACAGGGGATTAATCAGCCCCAGCATTTT.

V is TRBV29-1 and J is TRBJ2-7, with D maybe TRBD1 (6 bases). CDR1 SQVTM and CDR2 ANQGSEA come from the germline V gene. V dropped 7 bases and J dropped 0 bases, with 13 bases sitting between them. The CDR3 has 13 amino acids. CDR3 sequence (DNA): TGCAGCGCGATGGACAGCACCTCCTACGAGCAGTACTTC. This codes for CSAMDSTSYEQYF.

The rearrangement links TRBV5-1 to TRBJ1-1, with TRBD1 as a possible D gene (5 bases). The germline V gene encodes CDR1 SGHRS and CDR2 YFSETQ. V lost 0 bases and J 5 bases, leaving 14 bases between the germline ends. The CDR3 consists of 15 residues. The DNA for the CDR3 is TGCGCCAGCAGCTTGGGTCCGGGGGGACTAACTGAAGCTTTCTTT. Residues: CASSLGPGGLTEAFF.

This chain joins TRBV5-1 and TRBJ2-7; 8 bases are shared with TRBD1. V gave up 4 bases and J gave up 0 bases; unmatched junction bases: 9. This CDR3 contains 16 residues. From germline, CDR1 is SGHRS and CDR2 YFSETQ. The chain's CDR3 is CASSGTGTGISYEQYF. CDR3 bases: TGCGCCAGCAGCGGAACCGGGACAGGCATCTCCTACGAGCAGTACTTC.

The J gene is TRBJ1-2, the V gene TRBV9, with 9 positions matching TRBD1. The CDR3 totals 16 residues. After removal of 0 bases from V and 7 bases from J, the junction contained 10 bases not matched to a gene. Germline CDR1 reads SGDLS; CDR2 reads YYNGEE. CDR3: CASSVEGTGLSFGYTF. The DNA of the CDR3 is TGTGCCAGCAGCGTAGAGGGGACAGGGTTAAGTTTTGGCTACACCTTC.